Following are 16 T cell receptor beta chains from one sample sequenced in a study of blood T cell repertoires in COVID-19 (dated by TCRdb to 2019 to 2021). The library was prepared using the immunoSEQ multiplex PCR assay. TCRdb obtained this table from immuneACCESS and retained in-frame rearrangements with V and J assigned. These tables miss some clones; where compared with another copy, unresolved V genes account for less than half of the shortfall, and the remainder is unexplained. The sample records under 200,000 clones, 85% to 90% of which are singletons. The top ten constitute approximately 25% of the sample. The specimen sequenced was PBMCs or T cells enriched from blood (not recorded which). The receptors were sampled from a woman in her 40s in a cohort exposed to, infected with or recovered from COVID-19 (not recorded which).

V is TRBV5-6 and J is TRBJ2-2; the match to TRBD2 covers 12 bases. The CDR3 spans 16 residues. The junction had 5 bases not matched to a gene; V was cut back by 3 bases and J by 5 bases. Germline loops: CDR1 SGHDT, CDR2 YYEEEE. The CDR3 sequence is CASSSGTSGPTGELFF. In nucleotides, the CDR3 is TGTGCCAGCAGCTCCGGGACTAGCGGGCCAACCGGGGAGCTGTTTTTT.

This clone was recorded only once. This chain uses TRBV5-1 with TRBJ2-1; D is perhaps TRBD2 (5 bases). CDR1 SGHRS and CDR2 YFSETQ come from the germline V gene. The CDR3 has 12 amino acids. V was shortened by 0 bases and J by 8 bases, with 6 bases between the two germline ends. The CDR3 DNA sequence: TGCGCCAGCAGCTTGGGCGGGCATGAGCAGTTCTTC. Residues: CASSLGGHEQFF.

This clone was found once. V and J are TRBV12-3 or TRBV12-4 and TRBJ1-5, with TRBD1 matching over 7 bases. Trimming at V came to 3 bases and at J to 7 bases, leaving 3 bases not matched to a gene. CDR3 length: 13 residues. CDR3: CASSLGRGQPQHF. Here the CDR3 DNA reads TGTGCCAGCAGTTTGGGCAGGGGGCAGCCCCAGCATTTT.

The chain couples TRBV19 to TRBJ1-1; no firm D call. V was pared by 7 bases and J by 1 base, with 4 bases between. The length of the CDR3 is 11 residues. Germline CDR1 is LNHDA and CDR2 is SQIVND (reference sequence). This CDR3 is CASTKNTEAFF. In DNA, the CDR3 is TGTGCCAGTACCAAGAACACTGAAGCTTTCTTT.

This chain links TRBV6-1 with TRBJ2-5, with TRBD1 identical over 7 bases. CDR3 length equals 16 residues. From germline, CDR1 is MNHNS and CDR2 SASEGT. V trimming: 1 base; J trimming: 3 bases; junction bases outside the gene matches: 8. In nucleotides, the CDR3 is TGTGCCAGCAGTGAAGGAGACAGGGTAATCAAAGAGACCCAGTACTTC. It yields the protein CASSEGDRVIKETQYF.

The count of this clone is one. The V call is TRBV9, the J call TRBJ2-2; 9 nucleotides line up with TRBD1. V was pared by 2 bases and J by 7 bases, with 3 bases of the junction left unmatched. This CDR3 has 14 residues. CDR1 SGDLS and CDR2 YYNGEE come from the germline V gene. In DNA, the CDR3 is TGTGCCAGCAGCGTCACAGGGGGCGGCGGGGAGCTGTTTTTT. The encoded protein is CASSVTGGGGELFF. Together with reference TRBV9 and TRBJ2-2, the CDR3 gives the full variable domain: DSGVTQTPKHLITATGQRVTLRCSPRSGDLSVYWYQQSLDQGLQFLIQYYNGEERAKGNILERFSAQQFPDLHSELNLSSLELGDSALYFCASSVTGGGGELFFGEGSRLTVL.

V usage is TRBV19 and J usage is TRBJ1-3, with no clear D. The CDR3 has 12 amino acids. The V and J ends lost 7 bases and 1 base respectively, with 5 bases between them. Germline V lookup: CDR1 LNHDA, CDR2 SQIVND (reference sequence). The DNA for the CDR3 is TGTGCCAGTAAGCCTTCTGGAAACACCATATATTTT. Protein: CASKPSGNTIYF.

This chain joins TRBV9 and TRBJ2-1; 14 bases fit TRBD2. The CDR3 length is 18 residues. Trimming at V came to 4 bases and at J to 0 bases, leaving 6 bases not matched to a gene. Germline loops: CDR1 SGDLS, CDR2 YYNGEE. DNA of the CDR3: TGTGCCAGCAGCCTGACTAGCGGGGGGGTTTCCTCCTACAATGAGCAGTTCTTC. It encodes CASSLTSGGVSSYNEQFF.

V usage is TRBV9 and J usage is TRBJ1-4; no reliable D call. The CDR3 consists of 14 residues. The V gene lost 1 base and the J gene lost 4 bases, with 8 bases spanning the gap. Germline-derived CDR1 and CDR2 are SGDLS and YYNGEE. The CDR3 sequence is CASSVNSYNEKLFF. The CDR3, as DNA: TGTGCCAGCAGCGTAAACAGCTATAATGAAAAACTGTTTTTT.

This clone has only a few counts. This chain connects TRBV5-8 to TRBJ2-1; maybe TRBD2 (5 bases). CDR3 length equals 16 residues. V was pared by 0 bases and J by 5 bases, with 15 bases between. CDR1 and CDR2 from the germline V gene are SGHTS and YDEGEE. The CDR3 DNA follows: TGTGCCAGCAGCTTGGCACGGCGGACTCTCAACAATGAGCAGTTCTTC. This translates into CASSLARRTLNNEQFF.

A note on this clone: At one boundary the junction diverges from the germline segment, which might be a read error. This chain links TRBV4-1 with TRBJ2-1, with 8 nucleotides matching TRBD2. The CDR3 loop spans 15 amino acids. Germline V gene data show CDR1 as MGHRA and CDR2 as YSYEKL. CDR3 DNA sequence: TGCGCCAGCACCCAAGGAGCGGGAGTTTACTATGAGCAGTTCTTC. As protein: CASTQGAGVYYEQFF.

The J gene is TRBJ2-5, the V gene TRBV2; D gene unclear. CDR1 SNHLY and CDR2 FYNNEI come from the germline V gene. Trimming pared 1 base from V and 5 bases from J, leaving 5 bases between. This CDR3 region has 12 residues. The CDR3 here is CASSEGRETQYF. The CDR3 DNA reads TGTGCCAGCAGTGAAGGGCGGGAGACCCAGTACTTC. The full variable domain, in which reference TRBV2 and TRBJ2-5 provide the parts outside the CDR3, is EPEVTQTPSHQVTQMGQEVILRCVPISNHLYFYWYRQILGQKVEFLVSFYNNEISEKSEIFDDQFSVERPDGSNFTLKIRSTKLEDSAMYFCASSEGRETQYFGPGTRLLVL.

The CDR3 protein is CASSQDERPDYIGDTEAFF. The CDR3 bases are TGCGCCAGCAGCCAAGATGAGAGGCCAGATTATATAGGAGACACTGAAGCTTTCTTT. The gene calls are TRBV4-1 and TRBJ1-1; D uncertain. This CDR3 comprises 19 residues. Trimming shortened V by 0 bases and J by 3 bases, and 23 bases separated the two germline ends. Germline V gene sequence: CDR1 MGHRA, CDR2 YSYEKL.

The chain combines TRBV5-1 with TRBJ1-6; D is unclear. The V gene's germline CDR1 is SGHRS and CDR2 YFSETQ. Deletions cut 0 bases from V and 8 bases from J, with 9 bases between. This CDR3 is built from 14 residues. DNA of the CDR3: TGCGCCAGCAGCTTGGCCTGGGGAGATTCACCCCTCCACTTT. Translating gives CASSLAWGDSPLHF. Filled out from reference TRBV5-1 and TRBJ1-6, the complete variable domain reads KAGVTQTPRYLIKTRGQQVTLSCSPISGHRSVSWYQQTPGQGLQFLFEYFSETQRNKGNFPGRFSGRQFSNSRSEMNVSTLELGDSALYLCASSLAWGDSPLHFGNGTRLTVT.

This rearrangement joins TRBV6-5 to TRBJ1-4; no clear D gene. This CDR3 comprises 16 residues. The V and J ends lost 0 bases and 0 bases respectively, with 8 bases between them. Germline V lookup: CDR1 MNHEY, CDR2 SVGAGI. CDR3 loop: CASSYSERTTNEKLFF. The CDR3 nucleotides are TGTGCCAGCAGTTACTCTGAGAGAACAACTAATGAAAAACTGTTTTTT.

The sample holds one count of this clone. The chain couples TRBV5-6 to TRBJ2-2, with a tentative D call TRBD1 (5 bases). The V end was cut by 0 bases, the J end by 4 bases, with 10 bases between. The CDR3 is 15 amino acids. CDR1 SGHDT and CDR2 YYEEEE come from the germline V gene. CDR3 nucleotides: TGTGCCAGCAGCTTGGAGGTGGGGCGCACCGGGGAGCTGTTTTTT. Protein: CASSLEVGRTGELFF. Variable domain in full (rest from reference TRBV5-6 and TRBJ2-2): DAGVTQSPTHLIKTRGQQVTLRCSPKSGHDTVSWYQQALGQGPQFIFQYYEEEERQRGNFPDRFSGHQFPNYSSELNVNALLLGDSALYLCASSLEVGRTGELFFGEGSRLTVL.